This record concerns one TCR beta chain sequence. The sample belongs to a study of radiotherapy plus CTLA-4 blockade in lung cancer. Data came from immunoSEQ multiplex PCR; TCRdb stores just in-frame clones and leaves some out. Seen here are tens of thousands of clones, approximately 83% observed once, and the top ten hold approximately 2%. Trimming took 2 bases from V and 4 from J, leaving 8 bases between them. From germline, CDR1 is SNHLY and CDR2 FYNNEI. This CDR3 is built from 13 residues. Specimen: peripheral blood, collected from a patient treated with radiotherapy plus ipilimumab. The clonotype comes from a human donor with non-small cell lung cancer who had a partial response to radiotherapy plus ipilimumab. V is TRBV2 and J is TRBJ1-2; D gene ambiguous. CDR3 loop: CASSESGIYGYTF. The CDR3 region has the DNA TGTGCCAGCAGTGAATCGGGGATCTATGGCTACACCTTC. The whole variable domain, filled in from reference TRBV2 and TRBJ1-2, reads EPEVTQTPSHQVTQMGQEVILRCVPISNHLYFYWYRQILGQKVEFLVSFYNNEISEKSEIFDDQFSVERPDGSNFTLKIRSTKLEDSAMYFCASSESGIYGYTFGSGTRLTVV.